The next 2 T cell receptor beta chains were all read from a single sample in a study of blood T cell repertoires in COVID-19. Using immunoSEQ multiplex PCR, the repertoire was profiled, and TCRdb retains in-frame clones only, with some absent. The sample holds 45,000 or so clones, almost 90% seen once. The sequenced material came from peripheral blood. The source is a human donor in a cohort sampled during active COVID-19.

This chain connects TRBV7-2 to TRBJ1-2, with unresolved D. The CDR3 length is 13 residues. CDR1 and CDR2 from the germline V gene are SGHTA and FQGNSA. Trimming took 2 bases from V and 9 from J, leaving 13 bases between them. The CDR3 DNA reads TGTGCCAGCAGCTTACGGGCTGAGGGAAGCTACACCTTC. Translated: CASSLRAEGSYTF.

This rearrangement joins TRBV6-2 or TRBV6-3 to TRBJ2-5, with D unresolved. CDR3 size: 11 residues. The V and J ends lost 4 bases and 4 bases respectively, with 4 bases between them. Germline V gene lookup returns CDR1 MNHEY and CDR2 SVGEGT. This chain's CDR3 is CASSSGETQYF. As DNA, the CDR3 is TGTGCCAGCAGTTCGGGAGAGACCCAGTACTTC.